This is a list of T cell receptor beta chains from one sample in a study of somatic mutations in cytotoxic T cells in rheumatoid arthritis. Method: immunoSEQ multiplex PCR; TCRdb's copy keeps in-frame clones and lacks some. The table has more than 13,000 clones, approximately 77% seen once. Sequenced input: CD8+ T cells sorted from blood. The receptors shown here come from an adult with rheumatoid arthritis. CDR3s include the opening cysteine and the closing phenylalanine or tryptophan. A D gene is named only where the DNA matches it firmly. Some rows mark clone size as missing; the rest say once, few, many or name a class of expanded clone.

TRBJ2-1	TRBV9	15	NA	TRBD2	CASSVSGESYNEQFF	TGTGCCAGCAGCGTTAGCGGGGAGTCCTACAATGAGCAGTTCTTC
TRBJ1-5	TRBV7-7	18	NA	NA	CASSLSRPPVGGNQPQHF	TGTGCTAGCAGCTTAAGTCGCCCTCCGGTCGGGGGCAATCAGCCCCAGCATTTT
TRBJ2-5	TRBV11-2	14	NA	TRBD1	CASSLRGPRETQYF	TGTGCCAGCAGCTTGAGGGGGCCGAGGGAGACCCAGTACTTC
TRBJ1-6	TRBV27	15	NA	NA	CASSLLGSPTSPLHF	TGTGCCAGCAGCCTCTTAGGGAGTCCGACCTCACCCCTCCACTTT
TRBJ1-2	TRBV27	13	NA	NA	CASSLKGGYGYTF	TGTGCCAGCAGTTTAAAGGGAGGCTATGGCTACACCTTC
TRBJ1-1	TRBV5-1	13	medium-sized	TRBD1	CASSRDSHTEAFF	TGCGCCAGCAGCCGGGACAGCCACACTGAAGCTTTCTTT
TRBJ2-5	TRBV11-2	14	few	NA	CASSLGEQQETQYF	TGTGCCAGCAGCTTAGGGGAGCAACAAGAGACCCAGTACTTC
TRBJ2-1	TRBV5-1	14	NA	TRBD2	CASSTSGKDNEQFF	TGCGCCAGCTCGACTAGCGGGAAGGACAATGAGCAGTTCTTC
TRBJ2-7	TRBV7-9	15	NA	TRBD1	CASSFYGTDSYEQYF	TGTGCCAGCAGCTTTTACGGGACAGACTCCTACGAGCAGTACTTC
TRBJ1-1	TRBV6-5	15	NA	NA	CASSYSQSINTEAFF	TGTGCCAGCAGTTACTCGCAGAGCATTAACACTGAAGCTTTCTTT
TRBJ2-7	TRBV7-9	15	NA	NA	CASSEGTGISYEQYF	TGTGCCAGCAGCGAAGGGACTGGCATTTCCTACGAGCAGTACTTC
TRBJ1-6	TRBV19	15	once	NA	CASRSGHVEISPLHF	TGTGCCAGTAGATCAGGGCACGTTGAGATTTCACCCCTCCACTTT
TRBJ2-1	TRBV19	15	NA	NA	CASSIKAGSYNEQFF	TGTGCCAGTAGTATTAAGGCAGGGAGCTACAATGAGCAGTTCTTC
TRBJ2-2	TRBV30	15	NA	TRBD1	CAWNPGQGFAGELFF	TGTGCCTGGAATCCGGGACAGGGGTTCGCCGGGGAGCTGTTTTTT
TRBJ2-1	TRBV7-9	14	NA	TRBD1	CASHLGQSYNEQFF	TGTGCCAGCCACCTGGGACAGTCCTACAATGAGCAGTTCTTC
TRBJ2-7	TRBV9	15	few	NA	CASSVGPDFPYEQYF	TGTGCCAGCAGCGTAGGGCCGGACTTCCCCTACGAGCAGTACTTC
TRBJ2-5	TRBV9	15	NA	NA	CASSVKGSKEETQYF	TGTGCCAGCAGCGTAAAGGGGTCTAAGGAGGAGACCCAGTACTTC
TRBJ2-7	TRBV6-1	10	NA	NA	CASSEYEQYF	TGTGCCAGCAGTGAATACGAGCAGTACTTC
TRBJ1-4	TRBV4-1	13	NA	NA	CASSPPTNEKLFF	TGCGCCAGCAGCCCTCCAACTAATGAAAAACTGTTTTTT
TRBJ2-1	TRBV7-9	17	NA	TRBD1	CASSLSVPGTGDNEQFF	TGTGCCAGCAGCTTATCTGTTCCCGGGACAGGGGACAATGAGCAGTTCTTC
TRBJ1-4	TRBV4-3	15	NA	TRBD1	CASSQGTGGSEKLFF	TGCGCCAGCAGCCAAGGGACAGGGGGTAGTGAAAAACTGTTTTTT
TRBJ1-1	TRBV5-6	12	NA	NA	CASSLRGTEAFF	TGTGCCAGCAGCTTGCGAGGGACTGAAGCTTTCTTT
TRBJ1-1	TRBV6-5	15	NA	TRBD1	CASSPPRTGILEAFF	TGTGCCAGCAGCCCGCCGAGGACAGGGATACTTGAAGCTTTCTTT
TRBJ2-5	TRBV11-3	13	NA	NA	CASSSPGQETQYF	TGTGCCAGCAGCTCCCCTGGGCAAGAGACCCAGTACTTC
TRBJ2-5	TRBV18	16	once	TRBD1	CASSHNRDRGQETQYF	TGTGCCAGCTCACATAACCGGGACAGGGGGCAAGAGACCCAGTACTTC
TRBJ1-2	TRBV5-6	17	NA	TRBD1	CASSLAGQGYRSYGYTF	TGTGCCAGCAGCTTGGCGGGACAGGGTTATCGGAGCTATGGCTACACCTTC